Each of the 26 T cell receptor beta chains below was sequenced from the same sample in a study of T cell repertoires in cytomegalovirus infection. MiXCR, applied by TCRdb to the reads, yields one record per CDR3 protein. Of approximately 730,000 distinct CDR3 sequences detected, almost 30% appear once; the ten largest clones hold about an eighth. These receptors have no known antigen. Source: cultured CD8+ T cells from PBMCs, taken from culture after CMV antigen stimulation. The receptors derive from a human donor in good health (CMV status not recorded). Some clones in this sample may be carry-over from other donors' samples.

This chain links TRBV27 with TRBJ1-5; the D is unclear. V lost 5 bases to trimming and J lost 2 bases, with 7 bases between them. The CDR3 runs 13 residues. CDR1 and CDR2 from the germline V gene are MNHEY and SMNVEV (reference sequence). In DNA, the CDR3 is TGTGCCAGCAGTGCGGTCGGCAATCAGCCCCAGCATTTT. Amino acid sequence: CASSAVGNQPQHF.

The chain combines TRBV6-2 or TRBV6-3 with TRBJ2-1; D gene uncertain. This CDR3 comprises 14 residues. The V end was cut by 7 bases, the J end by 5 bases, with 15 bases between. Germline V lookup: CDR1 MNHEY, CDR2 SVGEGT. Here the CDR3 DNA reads TGTGCCAGCACCTTTACCTGGAACAACAATGAGCAGTTCTTC. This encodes CASTFTWNNNEQFF.

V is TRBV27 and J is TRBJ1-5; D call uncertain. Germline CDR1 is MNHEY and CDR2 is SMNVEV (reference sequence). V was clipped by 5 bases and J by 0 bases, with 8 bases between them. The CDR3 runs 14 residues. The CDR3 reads CASSPQISNQPQHF. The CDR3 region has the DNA TGTGCCAGCAGTCCCCAGATTAGCAATCAGCCCCAGCATTTT.

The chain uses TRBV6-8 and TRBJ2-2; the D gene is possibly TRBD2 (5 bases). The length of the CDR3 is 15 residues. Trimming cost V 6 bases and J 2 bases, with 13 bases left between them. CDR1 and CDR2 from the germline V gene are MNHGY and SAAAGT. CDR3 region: CASSFEGVNTGELFF. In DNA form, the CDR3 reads TGTGCCAGCAGCTTCGAGGGAGTAAACACCGGGGAGCTGTTTTTT.

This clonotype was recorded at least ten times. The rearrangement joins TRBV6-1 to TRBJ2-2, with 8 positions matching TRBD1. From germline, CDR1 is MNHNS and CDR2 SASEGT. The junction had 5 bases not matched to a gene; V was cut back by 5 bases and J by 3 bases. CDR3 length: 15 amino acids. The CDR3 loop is CASSPRTGYTGELFF. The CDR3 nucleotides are TGTGCCAGCAGTCCCCGGACAGGGTACACCGGGGAGCTGTTTTTT.

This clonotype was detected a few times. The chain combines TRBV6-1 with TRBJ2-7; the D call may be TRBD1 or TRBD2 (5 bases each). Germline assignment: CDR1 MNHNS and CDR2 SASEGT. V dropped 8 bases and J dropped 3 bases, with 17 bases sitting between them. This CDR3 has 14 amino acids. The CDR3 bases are TGTGCCAGCGGGACCGTCGACCGGCTCTACGAGCAGTACTTC. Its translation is CASGTVDRLYEQYF.

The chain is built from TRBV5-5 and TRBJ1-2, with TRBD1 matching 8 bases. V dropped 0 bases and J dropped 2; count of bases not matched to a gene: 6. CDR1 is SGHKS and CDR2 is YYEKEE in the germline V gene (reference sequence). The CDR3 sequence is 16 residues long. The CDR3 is CASSLGTGNENYGYTF. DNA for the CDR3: TGTGCCAGCAGCTTGGGGACAGGGAATGAGAACTATGGCTACACCTTC.

CDR3 coding DNA: TGCAGCGTTGGGGGCCGGGGACAGGGGGGTGGCACTGAAGCTTTCTTT. Protein: CSVGGRGQGGGTEAFF. This chain links TRBV29-1 with TRBJ1-1; 11 nucleotides line up with TRBD1. The germline V gene encodes CDR1 SQVTM and CDR2 ANQGSEA. Trimming cost V 4 bases and J 4 bases; bases outside gene matches: 11. The CDR3 runs 16 residues.

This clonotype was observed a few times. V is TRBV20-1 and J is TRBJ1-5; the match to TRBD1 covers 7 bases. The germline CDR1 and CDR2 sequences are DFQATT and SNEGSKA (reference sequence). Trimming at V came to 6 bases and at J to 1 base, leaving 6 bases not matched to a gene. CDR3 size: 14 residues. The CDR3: CSAKTGRSNQPQHF. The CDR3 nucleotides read TGCAGTGCAAAGACAGGGAGAAGCAATCAGCCCCAGCATTTT.

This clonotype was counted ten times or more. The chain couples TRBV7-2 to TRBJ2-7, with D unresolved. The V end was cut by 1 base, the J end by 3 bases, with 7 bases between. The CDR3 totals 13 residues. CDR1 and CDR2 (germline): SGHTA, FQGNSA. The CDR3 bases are TGTGCCAGCAGCTTAGGTCCTCTCTACGAGCAGTACGTC. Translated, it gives CASSLGPLYEQYV.

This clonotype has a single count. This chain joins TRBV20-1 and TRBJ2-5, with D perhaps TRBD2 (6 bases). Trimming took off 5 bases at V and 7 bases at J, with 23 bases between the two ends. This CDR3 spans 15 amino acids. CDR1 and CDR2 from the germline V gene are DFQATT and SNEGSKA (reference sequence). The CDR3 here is CSASLSVRGPRTQYF. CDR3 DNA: TGCAGTGCTTCCCTATCGGTGCGGGGTCCCAGGACCCAGTACTTC.

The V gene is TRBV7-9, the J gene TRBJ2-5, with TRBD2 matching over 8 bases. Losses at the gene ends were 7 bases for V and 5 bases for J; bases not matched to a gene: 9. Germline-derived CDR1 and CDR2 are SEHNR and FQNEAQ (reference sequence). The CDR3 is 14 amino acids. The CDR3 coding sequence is TGTGCCAGCATCTTCGGGACTAGAACGGAGACCCAGTACTTC. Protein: CASIFGTRTETQYF.

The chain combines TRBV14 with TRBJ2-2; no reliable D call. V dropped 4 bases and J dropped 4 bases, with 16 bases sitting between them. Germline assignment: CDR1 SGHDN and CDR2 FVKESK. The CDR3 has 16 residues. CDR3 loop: CASSPIFSFTTGELFF. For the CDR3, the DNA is TGTGCCAGCAGCCCCATTTTCAGCTTTACCACCGGGGAGCTGTTTTTT.

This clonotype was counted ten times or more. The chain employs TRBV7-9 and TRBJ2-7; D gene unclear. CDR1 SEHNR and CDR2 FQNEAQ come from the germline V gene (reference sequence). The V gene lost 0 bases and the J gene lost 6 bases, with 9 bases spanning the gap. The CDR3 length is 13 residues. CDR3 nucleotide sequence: TGTGCCAGCAGCTTAGCCCGGGTAGGCGAGCAGTACGTC. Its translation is CASSLARVGEQYV.

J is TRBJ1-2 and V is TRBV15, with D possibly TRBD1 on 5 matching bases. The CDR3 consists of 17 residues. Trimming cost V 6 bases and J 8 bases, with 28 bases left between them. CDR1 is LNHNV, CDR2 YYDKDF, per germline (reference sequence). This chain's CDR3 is CATSNHPTGTPGRGYTF. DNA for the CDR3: TGTGCCACCAGTAACCACCCCACCGGGACCCCCGGCCGGGGCTACACCTTC.

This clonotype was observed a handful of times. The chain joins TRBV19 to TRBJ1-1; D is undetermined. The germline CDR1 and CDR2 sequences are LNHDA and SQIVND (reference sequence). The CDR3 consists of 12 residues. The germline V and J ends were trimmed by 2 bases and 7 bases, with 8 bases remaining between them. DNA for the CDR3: TGTGCCAGTAGTATAAGGCTTGATGAAGCTTTCTTT. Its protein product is CASSIRLDEAFF.

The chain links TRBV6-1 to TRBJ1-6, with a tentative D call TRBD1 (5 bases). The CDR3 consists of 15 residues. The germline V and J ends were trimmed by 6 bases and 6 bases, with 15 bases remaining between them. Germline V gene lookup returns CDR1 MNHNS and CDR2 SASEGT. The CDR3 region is CASSPSMGLNSPLHF. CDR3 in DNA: TGTGCCAGCAGCCCCTCGATGGGGCTTAATTCACCCCTCCACTTT.

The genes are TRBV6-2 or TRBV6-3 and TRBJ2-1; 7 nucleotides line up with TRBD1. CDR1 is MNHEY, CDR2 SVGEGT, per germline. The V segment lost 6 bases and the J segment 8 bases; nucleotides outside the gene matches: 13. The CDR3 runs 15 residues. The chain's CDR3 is CASSLLRDRDYEQFF. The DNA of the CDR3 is TGTGCCAGCAGCCTCCTCCGGGACAGAGATTATGAGCAGTTCTTC.

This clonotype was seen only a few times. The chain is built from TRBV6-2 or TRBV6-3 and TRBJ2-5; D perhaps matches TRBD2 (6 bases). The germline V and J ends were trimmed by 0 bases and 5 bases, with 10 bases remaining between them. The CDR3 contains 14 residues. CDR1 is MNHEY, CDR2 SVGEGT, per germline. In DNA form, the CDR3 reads TGTGCCAGCAGTTACTCGGACTATTGGGAGACCCAGTACTTC. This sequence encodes CASSYSDYWETQYF.

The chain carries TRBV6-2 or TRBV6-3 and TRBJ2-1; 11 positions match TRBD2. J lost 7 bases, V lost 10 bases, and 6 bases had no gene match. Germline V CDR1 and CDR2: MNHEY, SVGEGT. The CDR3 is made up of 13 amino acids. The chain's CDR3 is CATLAGGPNEQFF. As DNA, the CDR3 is TGTGCCACCTTAGCGGGGGGGCCGAATGAGCAGTTCTTC.

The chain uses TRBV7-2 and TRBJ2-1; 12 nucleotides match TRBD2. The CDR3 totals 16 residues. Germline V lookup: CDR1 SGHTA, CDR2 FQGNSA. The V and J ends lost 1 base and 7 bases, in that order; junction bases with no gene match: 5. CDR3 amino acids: CASSLEGLAGGNEQFF. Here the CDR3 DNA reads TGTGCCAGCAGCTTAGAAGGGCTAGCGGGGGGGAATGAGCAGTTCTTC.

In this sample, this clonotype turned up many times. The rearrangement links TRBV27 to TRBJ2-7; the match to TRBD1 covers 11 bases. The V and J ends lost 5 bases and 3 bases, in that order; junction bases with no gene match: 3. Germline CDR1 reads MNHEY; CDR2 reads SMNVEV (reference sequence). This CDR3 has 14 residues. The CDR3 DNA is TGTGCCAGCAGTCCCGGGACAGGGGGCTACGAGCAGTACGTC. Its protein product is CASSPGTGGYEQYV.

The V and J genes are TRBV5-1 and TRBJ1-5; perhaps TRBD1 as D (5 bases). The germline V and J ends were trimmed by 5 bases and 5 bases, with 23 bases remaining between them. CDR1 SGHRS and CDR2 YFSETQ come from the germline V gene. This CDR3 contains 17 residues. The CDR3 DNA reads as TGCGCCAGCAGACGGGGGGTTGGAGGGGCCTTAGATCAGCCCCAGCATTTT. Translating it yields CASRRGVGGALDQPQHF.

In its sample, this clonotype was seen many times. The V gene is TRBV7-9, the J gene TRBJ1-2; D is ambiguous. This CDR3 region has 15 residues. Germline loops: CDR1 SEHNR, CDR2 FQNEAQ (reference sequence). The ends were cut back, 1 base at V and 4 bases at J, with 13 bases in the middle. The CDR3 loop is CASSLGGFDLYGYTF. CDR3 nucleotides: TGTGCCAGCAGCTTAGGGGGATTCGATCTCTATGGCTACACCTTC.

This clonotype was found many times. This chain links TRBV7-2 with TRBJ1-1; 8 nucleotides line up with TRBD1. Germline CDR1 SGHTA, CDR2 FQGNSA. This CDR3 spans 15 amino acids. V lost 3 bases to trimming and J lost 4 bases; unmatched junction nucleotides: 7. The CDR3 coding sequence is TGTGCCAGCAGCTTCTCGACAGGGGCGGGCACTGAAGCTTTCTTT. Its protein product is CASSFSTGAGTEAFF.

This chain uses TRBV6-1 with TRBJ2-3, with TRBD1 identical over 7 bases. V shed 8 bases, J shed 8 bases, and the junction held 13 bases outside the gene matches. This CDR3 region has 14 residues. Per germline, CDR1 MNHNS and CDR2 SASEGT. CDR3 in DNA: TGTGCCAGCTCCTTGACAGGGCTGAGTGGTACGCAGTATTTT. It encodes CASSLTGLSGTQYF.